These T cell receptor beta chains were read from a single sample in a study of response to subunit inactivated influenza vaccine. One entry per CDR3 protein results from TCRdb running MiXCR on the RT-PCR reads. The profile shows roughly 630,000 distinct CDR3 sequences, about 15% of them singletons. The sequenced sample was PBMCs from blood, obtained around two weeks before vaccination. These receptor sequences come from a man aged 45 to 65 who received an inactivated influenza vaccine. CDR3s leave out the opening cysteine and the closing phenylalanine or tryptophan. The order of the fields is V gene, J gene, CDR3 protein.

TRBV10-3	TRBJ2-6	ATAGAGANVLT
TRBV10-2	TRBJ2-2	ASRRTSGPNTGELF
TRBV3-1	TRBJ2-5	ASSPRTSGRGETQY
TRBV5-1	TRBJ1-2	ASNMGYGYT
TRBV6-2/TRBV6-3	TRBJ2-7	ASTRGISYEQY
TRBV3-1	TRBJ2-7	ASSPRDGGKQY
TRBV7-9	TRBJ2-3	ASSLWGEQGATDTQY
TRBV5-1	TRBJ1-4	ASSLRQPYEKLF
TRBV29-1	TRBJ2-5	SVAREETQY
TRBV7-2	TRBJ2-7	ASSLYGKGGEQY
TRBV18	TRBJ2-2	ASSERTVTNTGELF
TRBV3-1	TRBJ2-7	ASSQELAGFYEQY
TRBV5-1	TRBJ2-5	ASSSGEQETQY
TRBV5-1	TRBJ2-7	ASSPVAGAYEQY
TRBV28	TRBJ2-7	ASRPGHTSYEQY
TRBV29-1	TRBJ2-7	SVEDSSYEQY
TRBV7-8	TRBJ2-5	ASSSHPGNQETQY
TRBV25-1	TRBJ2-1	ASISGHSSYNEQF
TRBV28	TRBJ1-4	ASGKTTNEKLF
TRBV12-3/TRBV12-4	TRBJ1-1	ASSFGRTGENTEAF